The 17 T cell receptor beta chains reported below all come from one sample, sequenced in a study of identical twins. Each CDR3 protein gets one entry after TCRdb re-called the 5' RACE reads with MiXCR. Of fewer than 350,000 distinct CDR3 sequences in the sample, about 8.3% were seen once. The data also belong to a second study, concerning yellow fever vaccine responses in identical twins.

Sequenced: memory (CD45RO+) T cells sorted from blood. These receptors originate from a woman aged 18-29 years in good health.

CDR3 nucleotide sequence: TGTGCCAGCAGCCAAGATTCTAGCGGGGGTCCGAACACCGGGGAGCTGTTTTTT. This codes for CASSQDSSGGPNTGELFF. V usage is TRBV3-1 and J usage is TRBJ2-2, with 10 positions matching TRBD2. Germline V gene lookup returns CDR1 LGHDT and CDR2 YNNKEL (reference sequence). The CDR3 covers 18 residues. Trimming removed 0 bases from V and 0 bases from J; junction bases left unmatched: 4.

The chain is built from TRBV2 and TRBJ2-3; the D gene could be TRBD1 or TRBD2 (5 bases each). This CDR3 is built from 15 residues. V was cut by 6 bases and J by 0 bases, with 13 bases left in between. The V gene's germline CDR1 is SNHLY and CDR2 FYNNEI. For the CDR3, the DNA is TGTGCCAGCAGGACGGGGCTTGGTAGCACAGATACGCAGTATTTT. This gives the protein CASRTGLGSTDTQYF.

This clonotype was counted ten times or more. This rearrangement joins TRBV12-3 or TRBV12-4 to TRBJ1-5; D not resolved. The ends were cut back, 2 bases at V and 6 bases at J, with 5 bases in the middle. CDR3 length: 12 residues. This chain's CDR3 is CASSLWVQPQHF. CDR3 nucleotides: TGTGCCAGCAGTTTATGGGTTCAGCCCCAGCATTTT.

This chain uses TRBV7-9 with TRBJ1-4; 7 bases map to TRBD1. This CDR3 comprises 15 residues. Germline V CDR1 and CDR2: SEHNR, FQNEAQ (reference sequence). V gave up 5 bases and J gave up 6 bases; unmatched junction bases: 9. The CDR3 loop is CASSPGQAVYEKLFF. CDR3 coding DNA: TGTGCCAGCAGCCCCGGACAGGCGGTTTATGAAAAACTGTTTTTT.

Ten or more counts support this clonotype. The chain recombines TRBV11-2 with TRBJ2-3, with TRBD2 matching over 7 bases. V dropped 6 bases and J dropped 4; count of bases not matched to a gene: 10. Germline V gene data show CDR1 as SGHAT and CDR2 as FQNNGV. This CDR3 is built from 15 residues. For the CDR3, the DNA is TGTGCCAGCAGGATGACAGCGGGAATCTCAGATACGCAGTATTTT. Amino acids: CASRMTAGISDTQYF.

This clonotype has only a few counts. The chain is built from TRBV4-1 and TRBJ2-2, with D possibly called TRBD1 or TRBD2 (5 bases each). Trimming took 6 bases from V and 3 from J, leaving 11 bases between them. This CDR3 region has 14 residues. Germline CDR1 MGHRA, CDR2 YSYEKL. Here the CDR3 reads CASRGERDTGELFF. CDR3 DNA sequence: TGCGCCAGCAGGGGGGAAAGGGACACCGGGGAGCTGTTTTTT.

This chain connects TRBV9 to TRBJ2-2; no clear D gene. Trimming removed 0 bases from V and 7 bases from J, with 4 bases in between. Germline V gene lookup returns CDR1 SGDLS and CDR2 YYNGEE. The CDR3 runs to 12 residues. CDR3 bases: TGTGCCAGCAGCGTAGGGAACGGGGAGCTGTTTTTT. It yields the protein CASSVGNGELFF. Full variable domain (outside the CDR3, taken from reference TRBV9 and TRBJ2-2): DSGVTQTPKHLITATGQRVTLRCSPRSGDLSVYWYQQSLDQGLQFLIQYYNGEERAKGNILERFSAQQFPDLHSELNLSSLELGDSALYFCASSVGNGELFFGEGSRLTVL.

This clonotype showed up just a few times. The chain has TRBV10-3 and TRBJ2-3; TRBD2 agrees at 12 bases. CDR3 length: 17 amino acids. Germline lookup yields CDR1 ENHRY and CDR2 SYGVKD. The ends lost 4 bases at V and 0 bases at J; junction bases unmatched: 5. CDR3 loop: CAISAGTSGWSTDTQYF. CDR3 nucleotides: TGTGCCATCAGTGCCGGGACTAGCGGGTGGAGCACAGATACGCAGTATTTT.

This clonotype was seen repeatedly, ten times or more. V usage is TRBV12-3 or TRBV12-4 and J usage is TRBJ2-1; 8 bases fit TRBD2. The CDR3 spans 17 residues. V was clipped by 5 bases and J by 9 bases; unmatched bases: 18. CDR3 nucleotide sequence: TGTGCCAGCAGTCCACTTCTCGCGGGAGGAAAATTCGGTGAGCAGTTCTTC. Translation: CASSPLLAGGKFGEQFF.

The J gene is TRBJ2-1, the V gene TRBV6-1, with 10 bases identical to TRBD2. The CDR3 spans 17 residues. Trimming took 1 base from V and 9 from J; bases not matched to a gene: 12. CDR1 and CDR2 (germline): MNHNS, SASEGT. The CDR3 reads CASSEEGGWTSGLEQFF. CDR3 sequence (DNA): TGTGCCAGCAGTGAAGAAGGTGGATGGACTAGCGGACTTGAGCAGTTCTTC.

This clonotype was detected many times. The genes are TRBV7-8 and TRBJ1-1; 9 bases align to TRBD1. The V and J ends lost 4 bases and 8 bases, in that order; junction bases with no gene match: 2. Germline CDR1 SGHVS, CDR2 FQNEAQ. This CDR3 region has 12 residues. This CDR3 is CASSWDRDEAFF. CDR3 DNA: TGTGCCAGCAGCTGGGACAGGGACGAAGCTTTCTTT.

V and J are TRBV5-1 and TRBJ2-3; a weak D match, TRBD2 (7 bases). The ends were cut back, 4 bases at V and 0 bases at J, with 18 bases in the middle. CDR1 is SGHRS, CDR2 YFSETQ, per germline. This CDR3 has 17 amino acids. CDR3 nucleotide sequence: TGCGCCAGCAGCCCTGGCGGGGCGGGGGCTAGCACAGATACGCAGTATTTT. Translation: CASSPGGAGASTDTQYF.

Ten or more counts support this clonotype. The V gene is TRBV20-1, the J gene TRBJ2-7; 11 bases agree with TRBD2. The CDR3 contains 15 residues. Germline assignment: CDR1 DFQATT and CDR2 SNEGSKA (reference sequence). The J segment lost 5 bases and the V segment lost 4 bases, leaving 10 bases of the junction unmatched. This CDR3 reads CSAKGILAGDNEQYF. The CDR3 bases are TGCAGTGCTAAGGGTATACTAGCGGGAGATAACGAGCAGTACTTC.

This clonotype was counted between two and nine times. The J gene is TRBJ1-5, the V gene TRBV28; a possible D gene is TRBD1 (6 bases). The germline V gene has CDR1 MDHEN and CDR2 SYDVKM. This CDR3 region has 17 residues. Trimming took 6 bases from V and 4 from J, leaving 22 bases between them. This chain's CDR3 is CASRLRRQGQINQPQHF. The DNA for the CDR3 is TGTGCCAGCAGACTTCGACGGCAGGGGCAGATTAATCAGCCCCAGCATTTT.

The chain carries TRBV5-1 and TRBJ1-1; possible D gene TRBD1, 6 bases. Trimming shortened V by 4 bases and J by 0 bases, and 13 bases separated the two germline ends. The CDR3 runs 15 residues. Germline values: CDR1 SGHRS, CDR2 YFSETQ. In DNA, the CDR3 is TGCGCCAGCAGCGTCCGGGGACATTTGAACACTGAAGCTTTCTTT. It encodes CASSVRGHLNTEAFF.

This clonotype was counted only a few times. CDR3 sequence: CSDLGLTGHRNGYTF. DNA of the CDR3: TGCAGCGATTTGGGGCTCACGGGCCACCGGAATGGCTACACCTTC. The chain joins TRBV29-1 to TRBJ1-2, with D maybe TRBD1 (5 bases). Germline V CDR1 and CDR2: SQVTM, ANQGSEA. Trimming removed 7 bases from V and 6 bases from J, with 24 bases in between. The CDR3 spans 15 residues.

This clonotype came up many times. J is TRBJ2-3 and V is TRBV20-1, with 9 bases aligning to TRBD2. The CDR3 is 15 residues long. Germline loops: CDR1 DFQATT, CDR2 SNEGSKA (reference sequence). V lost 0 bases, J lost 2 bases, and 3 bases stayed unmatched. CDR3 region: CSARDSGGPTDTQYF. The CDR3 DNA sequence: TGCAGTGCTAGAGATAGCGGGGGTCCCACAGATACGCAGTATTTT.